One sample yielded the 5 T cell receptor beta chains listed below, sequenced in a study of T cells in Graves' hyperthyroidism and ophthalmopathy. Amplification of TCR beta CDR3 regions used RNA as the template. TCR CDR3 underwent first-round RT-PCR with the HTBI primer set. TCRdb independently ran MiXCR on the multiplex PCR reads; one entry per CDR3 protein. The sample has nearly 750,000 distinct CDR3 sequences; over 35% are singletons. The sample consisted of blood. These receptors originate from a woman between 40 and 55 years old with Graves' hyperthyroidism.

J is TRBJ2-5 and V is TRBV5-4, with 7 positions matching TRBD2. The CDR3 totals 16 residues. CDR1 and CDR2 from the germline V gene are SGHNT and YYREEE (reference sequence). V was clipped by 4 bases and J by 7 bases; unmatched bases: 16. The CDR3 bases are TGTGCCAGCAGCCAAGGACTAGGGGTGGTTGAGGGGACCCAGTACTTC. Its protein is CASSQGLGVVEGTQYF.

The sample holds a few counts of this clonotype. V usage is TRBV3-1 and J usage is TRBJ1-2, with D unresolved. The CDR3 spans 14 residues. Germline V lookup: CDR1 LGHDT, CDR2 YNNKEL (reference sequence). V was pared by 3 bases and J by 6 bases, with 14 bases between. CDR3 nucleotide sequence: TGTGCCAGCAGCCAGGGTGCAGGCCCCGATGGCTACACCTTC. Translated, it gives CASSQGAGPDGYTF.

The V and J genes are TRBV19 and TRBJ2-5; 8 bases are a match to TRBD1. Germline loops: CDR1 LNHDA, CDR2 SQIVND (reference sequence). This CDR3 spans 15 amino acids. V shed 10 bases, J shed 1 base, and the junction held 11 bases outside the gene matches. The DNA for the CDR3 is TGTGCCACGAAAGGTTTGGACAGGGCCCAAGAGACCCAGTACTTC. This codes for CATKGLDRAQETQYF.

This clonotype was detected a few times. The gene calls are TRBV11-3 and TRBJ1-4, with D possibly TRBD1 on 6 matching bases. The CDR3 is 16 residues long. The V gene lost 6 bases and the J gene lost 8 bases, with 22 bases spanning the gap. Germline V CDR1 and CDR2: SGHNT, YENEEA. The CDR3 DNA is TGTGCCAGCAGATCGGCGGGGGGCGACTCAAACGAAAAACTGTTTTTT. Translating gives CASRSAGGDSNEKLFF.

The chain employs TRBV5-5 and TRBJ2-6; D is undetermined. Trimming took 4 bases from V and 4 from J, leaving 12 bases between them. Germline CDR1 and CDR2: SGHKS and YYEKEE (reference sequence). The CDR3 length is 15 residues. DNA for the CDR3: TGTGCCAGCAGCCCCGTGACGAGCGGGGCCAACGTCCTGACTTTC. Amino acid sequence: CASSPVTSGANVLTF.